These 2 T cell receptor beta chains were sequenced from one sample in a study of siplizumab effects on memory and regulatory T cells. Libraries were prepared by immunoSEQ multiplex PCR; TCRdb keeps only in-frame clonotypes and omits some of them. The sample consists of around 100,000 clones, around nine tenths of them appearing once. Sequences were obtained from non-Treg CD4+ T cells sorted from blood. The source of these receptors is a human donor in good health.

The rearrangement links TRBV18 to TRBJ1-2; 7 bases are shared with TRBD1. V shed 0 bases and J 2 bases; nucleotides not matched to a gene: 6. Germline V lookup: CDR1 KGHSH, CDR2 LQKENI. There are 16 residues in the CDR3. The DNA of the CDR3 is TGTGCCAGCTCACCACCGGGAGGGGGCGCGAACTATGGCTACACCTTC. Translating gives CASSPPGGGANYGYTF.

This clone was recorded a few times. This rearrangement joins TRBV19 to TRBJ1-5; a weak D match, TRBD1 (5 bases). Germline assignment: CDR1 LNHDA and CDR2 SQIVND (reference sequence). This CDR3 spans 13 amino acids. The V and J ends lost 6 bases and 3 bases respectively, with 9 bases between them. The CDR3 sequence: CASRGTDNQPQHF. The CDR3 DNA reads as TGTGCCAGTAGGGGGACGGACAATCAGCCCCAGCATTTT.